This TCR beta chain is from a study of blood T cells in healthy people across ages. Combining a sample-barcoded 5' primer with a J-beta primer mix, a second PCR ran for roughly 7 to 12 cycles. Each CDR3 protein is one row after TCRdb ran MiXCR on the 5' RACE reads. The table lists around 500,000 distinct CDR3 sequences, about a quarter of them singletons. Study findings and constraints: Bulk PBMC profiling left naive and antigen-experienced comparisons inconclusive.

V dropped 4 bases and J dropped 3 bases, with 6 bases sitting between them. Looked up from germline, CDR1 is MNHEY and CDR2 is SMNVEV (reference sequence). The CDR3 length is 13 residues. This clonotype has only a few counts. Its antigen is unidentified. This sample also appeared in a second study, on T cells of mothers and their children.

The gene calls are TRBV27 and TRBJ2-2; D is perhaps TRBD2 (6 bases). The sequencing sample was made of blood. This sequence was found in a boy aged 2 to 10 in good health. The CDR3 spells CASSWGDTGELFF. Here the CDR3 DNA reads TGTGCCAGCAGTTGGGGGGACACCGGGGAGCTGTTTTTT.